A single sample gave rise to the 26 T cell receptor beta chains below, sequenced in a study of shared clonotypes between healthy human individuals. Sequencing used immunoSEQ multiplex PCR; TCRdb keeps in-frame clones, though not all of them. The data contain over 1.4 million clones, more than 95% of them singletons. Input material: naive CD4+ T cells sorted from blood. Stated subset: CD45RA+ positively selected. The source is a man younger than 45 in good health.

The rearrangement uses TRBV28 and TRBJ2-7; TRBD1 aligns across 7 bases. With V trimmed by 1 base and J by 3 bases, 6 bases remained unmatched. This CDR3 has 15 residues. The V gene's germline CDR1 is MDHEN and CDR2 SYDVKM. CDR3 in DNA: TGTGCCAGCAGTTTATCGGCACAGGGGCACTACGAGCAGTACTTC. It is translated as CASSLSAQGHYEQYF.

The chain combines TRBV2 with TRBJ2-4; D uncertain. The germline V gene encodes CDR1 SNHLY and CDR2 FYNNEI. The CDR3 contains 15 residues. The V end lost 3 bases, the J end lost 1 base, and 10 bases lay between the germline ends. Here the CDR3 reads CASSDPASAKNIQYF. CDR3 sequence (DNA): TGTGCCAGCAGTGATCCAGCTAGTGCCAAAAACATTCAGTACTTC.

CDR3 sequence reads: CASSWDRATGELFF. CDR3 in DNA: TGTGCCAGTAGTTGGGACAGGGCCACCGGGGAGCTGTTTTTT. The gene calls are TRBV19 and TRBJ2-2, with TRBD1 matching 9 bases. The J segment lost 4 bases and the V segment lost 5 bases, leaving 2 bases of the junction unmatched. The V gene's germline CDR1 is LNHDA and CDR2 SQIVND (reference sequence). The CDR3 has 14 residues.

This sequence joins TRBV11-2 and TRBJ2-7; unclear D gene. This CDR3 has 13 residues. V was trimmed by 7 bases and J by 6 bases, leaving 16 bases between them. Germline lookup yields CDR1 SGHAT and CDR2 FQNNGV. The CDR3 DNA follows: TGTGCCAGCACGAACTATCGGACGCTCGAGCAGTACTTC. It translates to CASTNYRTLEQYF.

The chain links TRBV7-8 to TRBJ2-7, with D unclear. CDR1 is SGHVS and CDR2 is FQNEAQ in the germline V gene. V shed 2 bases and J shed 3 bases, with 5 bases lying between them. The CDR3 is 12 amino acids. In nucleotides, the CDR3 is TGTGCCAGCAGCTTACCGTTCTACGAGCAGTACTTC. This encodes CASSLPFYEQYF.

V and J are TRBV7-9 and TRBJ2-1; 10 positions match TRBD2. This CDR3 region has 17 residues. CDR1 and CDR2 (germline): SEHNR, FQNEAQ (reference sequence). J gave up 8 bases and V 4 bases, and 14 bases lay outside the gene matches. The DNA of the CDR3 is TGTGCCAGCAGCTACCTGGGTAGCGGGAGGAATCATCATGAGCAGTTCTTC. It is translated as CASSYLGSGRNHHEQFF.

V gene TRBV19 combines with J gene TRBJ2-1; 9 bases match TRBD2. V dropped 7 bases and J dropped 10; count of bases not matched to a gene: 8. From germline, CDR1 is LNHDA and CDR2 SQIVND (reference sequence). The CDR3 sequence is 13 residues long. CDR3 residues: CASNALAGAEQFF. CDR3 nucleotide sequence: TGTGCCAGTAACGCACTAGCGGGCGCCGAGCAGTTCTTC.

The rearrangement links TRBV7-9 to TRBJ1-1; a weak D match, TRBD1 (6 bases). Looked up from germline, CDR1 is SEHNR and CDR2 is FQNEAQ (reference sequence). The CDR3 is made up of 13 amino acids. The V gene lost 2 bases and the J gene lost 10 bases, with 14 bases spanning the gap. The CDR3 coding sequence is TGTGCCAGCAGCTTAAAGTTTTGGGACACAGCTTTCTTT. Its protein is CASSLKFWDTAFF.

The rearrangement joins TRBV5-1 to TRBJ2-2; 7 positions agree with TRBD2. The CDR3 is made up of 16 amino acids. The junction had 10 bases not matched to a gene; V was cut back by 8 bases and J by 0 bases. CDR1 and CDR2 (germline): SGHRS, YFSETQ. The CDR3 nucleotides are TGCGCCAGTCATCCGGGGCGGGGGACGAACACCGGGGAGCTGTTTTTT. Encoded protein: CASHPGRGTNTGELFF.

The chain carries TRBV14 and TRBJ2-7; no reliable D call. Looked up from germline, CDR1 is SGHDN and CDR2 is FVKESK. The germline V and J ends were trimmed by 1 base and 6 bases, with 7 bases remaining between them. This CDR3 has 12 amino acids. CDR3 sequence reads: CASSQAYFEQYF. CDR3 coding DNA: TGTGCCAGCAGCCAAGCTTATTTCGAGCAGTACTTC.

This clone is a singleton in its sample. CDR3 sequence: CASSRAGRSASTDTQYF. CDR3 in DNA: TGCGCCAGCAGCCGTGCCGGGAGATCGGCTAGCACAGATACGCAGTATTTT. This chain uses TRBV4-3 with TRBJ2-3, with D possibly being TRBD2 (6 bases). Germline values: CDR1 LGHNA, CDR2 YSLEER. This CDR3 spans 17 amino acids. V was clipped by 4 bases and J by 0 bases, with 17 bases between them.

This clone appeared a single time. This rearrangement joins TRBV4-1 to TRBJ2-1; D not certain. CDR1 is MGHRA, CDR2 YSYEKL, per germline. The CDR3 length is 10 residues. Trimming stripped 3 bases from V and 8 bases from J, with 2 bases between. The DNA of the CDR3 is TGCGCCAGCAGCCACCATGAGCAGTTCTTC. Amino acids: CASSHHEQFF.

In nucleotides, the CDR3 is TGTGCCAGCAGCCCGGGGATACGGCGGGAGGGAGGAGCGACCCAGTACTTC. Encoded protein: CASSPGIRREGGATQYF. This sequence joins TRBV21-1 and TRBJ2-5; TRBD2 is the table's D call, not checked against the DNA. TRBV21-1 constitutes a pseudogene. The CDR3 spans 17 residues.

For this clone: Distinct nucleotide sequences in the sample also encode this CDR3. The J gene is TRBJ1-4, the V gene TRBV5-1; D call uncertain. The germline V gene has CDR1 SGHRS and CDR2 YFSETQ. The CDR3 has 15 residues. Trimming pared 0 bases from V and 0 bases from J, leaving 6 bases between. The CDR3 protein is CASSLALATNEKLFF. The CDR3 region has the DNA TGCGCCAGCAGCTTGGCCCTTGCAACTAATGAAAAACTGTTTTTT.

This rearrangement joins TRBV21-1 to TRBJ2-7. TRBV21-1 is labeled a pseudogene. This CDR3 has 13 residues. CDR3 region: CASSKAVNYEQYF. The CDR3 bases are TGTGCCAGCAGCAAAGCCGTCAACTACGAGCAGTACTTC.

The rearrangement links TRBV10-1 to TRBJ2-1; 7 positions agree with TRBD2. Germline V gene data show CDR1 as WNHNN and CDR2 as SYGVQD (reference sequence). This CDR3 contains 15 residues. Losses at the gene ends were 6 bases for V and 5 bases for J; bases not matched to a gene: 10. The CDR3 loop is CASSTPGLPNNEQFF. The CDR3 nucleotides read TGCGCCAGCAGCACACCGGGACTACCAAACAATGAGCAGTTCTTC.

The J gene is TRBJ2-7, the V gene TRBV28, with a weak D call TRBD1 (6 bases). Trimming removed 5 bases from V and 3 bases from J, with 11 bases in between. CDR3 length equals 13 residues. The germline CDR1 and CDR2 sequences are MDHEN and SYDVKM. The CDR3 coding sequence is TGTGCCAGCAGTCCGACAGGTTTCTACGAGCAGTACTTC. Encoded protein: CASSPTGFYEQYF.

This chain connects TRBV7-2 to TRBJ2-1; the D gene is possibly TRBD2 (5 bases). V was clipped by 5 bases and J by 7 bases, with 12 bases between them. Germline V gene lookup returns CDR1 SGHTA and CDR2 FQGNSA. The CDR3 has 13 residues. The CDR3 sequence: CASSLRSGNEQFF. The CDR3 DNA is TGTGCCAGCAGCCTAAGGAGCGGAAATGAGCAGTTCTTC. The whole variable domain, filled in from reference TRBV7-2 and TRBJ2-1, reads GAGVSQSPSNKVTEKGKDVELRCDPISGHTALYWYRQSLGQGLEFLIYFQGNSAPDKSGLPSDRFSAERTGGSVSTLTIQRTQQEDSAVYLCASSLRSGNEQFFGPGTRLTVL.

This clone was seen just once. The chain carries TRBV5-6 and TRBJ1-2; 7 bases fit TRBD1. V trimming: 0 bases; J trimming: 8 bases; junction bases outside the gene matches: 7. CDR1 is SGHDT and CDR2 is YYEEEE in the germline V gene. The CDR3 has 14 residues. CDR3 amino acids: CASSLGGTAAGYTF. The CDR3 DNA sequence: TGTGCCAGCAGCTTGGGCGGGACAGCTGCCGGCTACACCTTC.

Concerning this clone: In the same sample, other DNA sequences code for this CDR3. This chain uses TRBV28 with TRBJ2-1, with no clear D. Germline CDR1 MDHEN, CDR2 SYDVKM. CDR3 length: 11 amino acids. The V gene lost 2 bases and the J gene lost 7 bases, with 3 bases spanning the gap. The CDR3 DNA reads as TGTGCCAGCAGTTTAAGAAATGAGCAGTTCTTC. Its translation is CASSLRNEQFF.

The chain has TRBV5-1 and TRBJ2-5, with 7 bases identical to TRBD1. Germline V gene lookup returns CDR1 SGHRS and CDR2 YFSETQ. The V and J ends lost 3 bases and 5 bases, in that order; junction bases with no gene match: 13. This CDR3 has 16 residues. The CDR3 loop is CASSSPFTGDGETQYF. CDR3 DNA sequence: TGCGCCAGCAGCTCCCCCTTCACAGGGGATGGGGAGACCCAGTACTTC.

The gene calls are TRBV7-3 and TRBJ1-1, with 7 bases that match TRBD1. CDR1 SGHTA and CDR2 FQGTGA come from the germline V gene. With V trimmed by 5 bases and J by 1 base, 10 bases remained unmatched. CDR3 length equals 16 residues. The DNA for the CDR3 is TGTGCCAGCAGCAGGTTGACAGGGCTGGAGAACACTGAAGCTTTCTTT. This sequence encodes CASSRLTGLENTEAFF.

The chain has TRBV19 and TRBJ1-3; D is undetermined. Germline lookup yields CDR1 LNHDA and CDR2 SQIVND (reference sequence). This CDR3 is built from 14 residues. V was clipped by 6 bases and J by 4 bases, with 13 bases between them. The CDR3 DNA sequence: TGTGCCAGTAGCAACTTGGGGAGCGGAAACACCATATATTTT. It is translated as CASSNLGSGNTIYF. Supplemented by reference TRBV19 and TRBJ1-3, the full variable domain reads DGGITQSPKYLFRKEGQNVTLSCEQNLNHDAMYWYRQDPGQGLRLIYYSQIVNDFQKGDIAEGYSVSREKKESFPLTVTSAQKNPTAFYLCASSNLGSGNTIYFGEGSWLTVV.

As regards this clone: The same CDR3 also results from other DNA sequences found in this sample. CDR3 nucleotide sequence: TGCAGCGTTGCCGGAGGGGGGGGCACTGAAGCTTTCTTT. Its protein is CSVAGGGGTEAFF. This sequence joins TRBV29-1 and TRBJ1-1, with D tentatively TRBD1 (6 bases). This CDR3 is built from 13 residues. Looked up from germline, CDR1 is SQVTM and CDR2 is ANQGSEA. V was shortened by 4 bases and J by 4 bases, with 13 bases between the two germline ends.

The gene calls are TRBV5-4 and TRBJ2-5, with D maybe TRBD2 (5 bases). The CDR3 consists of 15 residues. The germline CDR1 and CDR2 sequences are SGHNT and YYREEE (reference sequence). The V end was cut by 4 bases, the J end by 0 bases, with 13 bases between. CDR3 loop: CASSRPSGYQETQYF. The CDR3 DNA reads TGTGCCAGCAGCCGCCCTTCGGGATACCAAGAGACCCAGTACTTC.

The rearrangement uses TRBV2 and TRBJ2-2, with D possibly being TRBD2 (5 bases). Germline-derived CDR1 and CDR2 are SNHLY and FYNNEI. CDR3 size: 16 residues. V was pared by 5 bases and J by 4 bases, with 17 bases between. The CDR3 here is CASSQEAARLTGELFF. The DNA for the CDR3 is TGTGCCAGCAGTCAGGAGGCGGCTAGACTCACCGGGGAGCTGTTTTTT.